This T cell receptor (beta chain) was captured by sequencing in a study of cytomegalovirus exposure and HLA in healthy donors. The V gene's germline CDR1 is SGHDT and CDR2 YYEEEE. The V segment lost 3 bases and the J segment 3 bases; nucleotides outside the gene matches: 5. The CDR3 has 16 residues. PCR primers comprised 60 Vbeta and 13 Jbeta primers. This table comes from immunoSEQ multiplex PCR, and its TCRdb copy is limited to in-frame clones, with some not included. The sample consists of about 120,000 clones, roughly four fifths of them appearing once. This sequence originates from a man aged 35 to 55 in good health and CMV-seronegative. Sequencing was done on a sample of PBMCs. This sequence joins TRBV5-6 and TRBJ2-5; 13 bases map to TRBD2. The CDR3 bases are TGTGCCAGCAGCTCCGGACTAGCGGGAGAGGAAGAGACCCAGTACTTC. This sequence encodes CASSSGLAGEEETQYF.